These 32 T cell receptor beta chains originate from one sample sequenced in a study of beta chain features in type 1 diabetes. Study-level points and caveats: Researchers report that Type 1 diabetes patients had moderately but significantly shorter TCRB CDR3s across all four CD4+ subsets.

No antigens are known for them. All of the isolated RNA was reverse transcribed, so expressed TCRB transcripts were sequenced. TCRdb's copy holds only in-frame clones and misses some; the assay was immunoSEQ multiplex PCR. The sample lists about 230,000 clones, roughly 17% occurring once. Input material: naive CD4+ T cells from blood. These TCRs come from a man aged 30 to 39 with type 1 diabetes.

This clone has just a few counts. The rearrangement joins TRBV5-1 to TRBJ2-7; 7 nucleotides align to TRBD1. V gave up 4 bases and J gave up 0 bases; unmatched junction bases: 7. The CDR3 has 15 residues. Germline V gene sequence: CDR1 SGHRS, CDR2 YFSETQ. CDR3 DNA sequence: TGCGCCAGCAGCATCGATGGGACAGCCTCCTACGAGCAGTACTTC. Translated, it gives CASSIDGTASYEQYF.

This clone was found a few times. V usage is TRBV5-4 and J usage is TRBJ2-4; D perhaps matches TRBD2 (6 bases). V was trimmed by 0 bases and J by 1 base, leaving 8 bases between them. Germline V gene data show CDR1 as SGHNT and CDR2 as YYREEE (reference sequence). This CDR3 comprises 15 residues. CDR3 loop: CASSLGGTAKNIQYF. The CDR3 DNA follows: TGTGCCAGCAGCTTGGGAGGGACTGCCAAAAACATTCAGTACTTC.

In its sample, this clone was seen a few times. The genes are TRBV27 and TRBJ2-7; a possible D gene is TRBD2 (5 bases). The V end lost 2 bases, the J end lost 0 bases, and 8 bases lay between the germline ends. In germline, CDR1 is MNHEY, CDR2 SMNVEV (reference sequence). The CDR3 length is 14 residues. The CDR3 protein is CASSLVRDSYEQYF. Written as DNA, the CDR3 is TGTGCCAGCAGTTTAGTCCGGGACTCCTACGAGCAGTACTTC.

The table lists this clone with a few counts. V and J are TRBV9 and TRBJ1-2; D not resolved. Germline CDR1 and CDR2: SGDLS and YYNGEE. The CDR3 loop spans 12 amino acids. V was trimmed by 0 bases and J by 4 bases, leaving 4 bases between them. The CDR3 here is CASSVDGYGYTF. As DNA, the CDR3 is TGTGCCAGCAGCGTAGACGGCTATGGCTACACCTTC.

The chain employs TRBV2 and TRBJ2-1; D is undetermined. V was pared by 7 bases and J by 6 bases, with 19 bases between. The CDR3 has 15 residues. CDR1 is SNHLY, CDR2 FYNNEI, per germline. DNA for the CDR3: TGTGCCAGCAAACCCCAGGAATTAAGCCTCAATGAGCAGTTCTTC. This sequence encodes CASKPQELSLNEQFF.

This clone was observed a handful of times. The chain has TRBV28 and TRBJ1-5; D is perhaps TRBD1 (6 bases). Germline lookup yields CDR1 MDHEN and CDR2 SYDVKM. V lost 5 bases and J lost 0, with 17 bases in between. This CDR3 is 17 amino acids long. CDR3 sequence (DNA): TGTGCCAGCAGTACTACAGGGAACGGTTATAGCAATCAGCCCCAGCATTTT. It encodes CASSTTGNGYSNQPQHF.

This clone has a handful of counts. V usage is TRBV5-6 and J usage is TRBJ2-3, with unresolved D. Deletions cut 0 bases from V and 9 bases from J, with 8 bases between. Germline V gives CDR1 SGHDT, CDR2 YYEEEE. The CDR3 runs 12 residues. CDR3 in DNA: TGTGCCAGCAGCTTGGGAGAGGTCACGCAGTATTTT. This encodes CASSLGEVTQYF.

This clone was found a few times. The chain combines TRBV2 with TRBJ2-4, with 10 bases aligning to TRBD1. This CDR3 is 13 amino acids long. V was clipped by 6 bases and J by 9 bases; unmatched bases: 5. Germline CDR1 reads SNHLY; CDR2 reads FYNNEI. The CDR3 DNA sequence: TGTGCCAGCAGACAGGGACAGGGGATCATTCAGTACTTC. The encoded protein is CASRQGQGIIQYF.

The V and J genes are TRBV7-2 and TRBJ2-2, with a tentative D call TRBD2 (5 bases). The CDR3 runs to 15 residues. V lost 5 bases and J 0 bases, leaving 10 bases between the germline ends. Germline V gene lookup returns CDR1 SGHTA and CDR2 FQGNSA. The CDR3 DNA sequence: TGTGCCAGCAGCCAACTAGTGCCGAACACCGGGGAGCTGTTTTTT. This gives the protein CASSQLVPNTGELFF.

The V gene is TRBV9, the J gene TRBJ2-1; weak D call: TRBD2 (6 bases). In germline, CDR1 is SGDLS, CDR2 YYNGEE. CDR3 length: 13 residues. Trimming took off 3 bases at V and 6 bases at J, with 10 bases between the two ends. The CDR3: CASSGDFGNEQFF. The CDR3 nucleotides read TGTGCCAGCAGCGGGGACTTTGGCAATGAGCAGTTCTTC.

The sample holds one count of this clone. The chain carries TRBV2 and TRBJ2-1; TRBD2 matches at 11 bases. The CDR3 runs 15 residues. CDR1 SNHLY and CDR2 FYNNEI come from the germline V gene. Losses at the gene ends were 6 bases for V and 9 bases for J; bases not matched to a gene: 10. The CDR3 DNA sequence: TGTGCCAGCAGGACCAATAGCGGGAGGGCCGGTGAGCAGTTCTTC. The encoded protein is CASRTNSGRAGEQFF.

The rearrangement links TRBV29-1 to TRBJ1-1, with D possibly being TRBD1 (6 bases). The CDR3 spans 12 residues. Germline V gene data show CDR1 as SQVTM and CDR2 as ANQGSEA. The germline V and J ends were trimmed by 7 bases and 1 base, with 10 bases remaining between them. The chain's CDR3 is CSAGTSNTEAFF. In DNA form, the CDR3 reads TGCAGCGCTGGGACATCGAACACTGAAGCTTTCTTT.

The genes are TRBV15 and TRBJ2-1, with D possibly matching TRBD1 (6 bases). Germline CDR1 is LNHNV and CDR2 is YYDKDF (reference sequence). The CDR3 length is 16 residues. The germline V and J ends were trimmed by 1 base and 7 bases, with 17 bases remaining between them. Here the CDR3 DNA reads TGTGCCACCAGCAGAGGACCAGGGGAGAAGTGGAATGAGCAGTTCTTC. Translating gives CATSRGPGEKWNEQFF.

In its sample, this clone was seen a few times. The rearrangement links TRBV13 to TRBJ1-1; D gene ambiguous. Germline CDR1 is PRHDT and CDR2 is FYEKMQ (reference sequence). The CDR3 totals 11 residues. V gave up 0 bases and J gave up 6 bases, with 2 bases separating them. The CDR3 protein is CASSLGSEAFF. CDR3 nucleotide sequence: TGTGCCAGCAGCTTAGGCTCTGAAGCTTTCTTT.

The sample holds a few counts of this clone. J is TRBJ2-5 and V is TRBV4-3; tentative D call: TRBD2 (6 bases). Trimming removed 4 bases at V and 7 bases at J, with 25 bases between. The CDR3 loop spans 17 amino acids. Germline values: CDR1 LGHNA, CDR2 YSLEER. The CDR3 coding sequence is TGCGCCAGCAGCCCAGAGTGGGGAGGAGGCGGAATGAGGACCCAGTACTTC. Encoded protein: CASSPEWGGGGMRTQYF.

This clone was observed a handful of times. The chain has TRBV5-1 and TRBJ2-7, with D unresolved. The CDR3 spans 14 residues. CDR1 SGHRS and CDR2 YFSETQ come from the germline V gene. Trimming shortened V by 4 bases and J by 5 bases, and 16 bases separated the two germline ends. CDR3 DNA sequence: TGCGCCAGCAGCCGTCAGGACCCGTTCGACGAGCAGTACTTC. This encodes CASSRQDPFDEQYF.

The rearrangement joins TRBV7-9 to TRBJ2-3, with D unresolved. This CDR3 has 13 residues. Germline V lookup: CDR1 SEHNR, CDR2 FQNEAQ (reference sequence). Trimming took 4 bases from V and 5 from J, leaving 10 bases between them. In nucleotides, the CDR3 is TGTGCCAGCAGCTCGACAATGGGAGATACGCAGTATTTT. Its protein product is CASSSTMGDTQYF.

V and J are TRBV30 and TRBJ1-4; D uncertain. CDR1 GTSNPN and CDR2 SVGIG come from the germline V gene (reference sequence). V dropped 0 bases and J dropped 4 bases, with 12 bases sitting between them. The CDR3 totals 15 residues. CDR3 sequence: CAWSVRQRNNEKLFF. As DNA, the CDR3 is TGTGCCTGGAGTGTACGGCAGCGCAATAATGAAAAACTGTTTTTT.

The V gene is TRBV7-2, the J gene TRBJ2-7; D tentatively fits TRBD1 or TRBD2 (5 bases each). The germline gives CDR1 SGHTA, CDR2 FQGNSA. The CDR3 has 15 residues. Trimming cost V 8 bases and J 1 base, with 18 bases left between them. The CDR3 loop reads CASGGQFARSYEQYF. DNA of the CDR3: TGTGCCAGCGGGGGTCAATTCGCCAGGTCCTACGAGCAGTACTTC.

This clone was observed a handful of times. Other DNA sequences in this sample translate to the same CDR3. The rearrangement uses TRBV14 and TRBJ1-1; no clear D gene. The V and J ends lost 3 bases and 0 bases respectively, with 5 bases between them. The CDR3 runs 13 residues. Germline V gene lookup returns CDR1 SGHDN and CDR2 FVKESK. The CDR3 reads CASSQSVNTEAFF. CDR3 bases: TGTGCCAGCAGCCAGTCCGTGAACACTGAAGCTTTCTTT.

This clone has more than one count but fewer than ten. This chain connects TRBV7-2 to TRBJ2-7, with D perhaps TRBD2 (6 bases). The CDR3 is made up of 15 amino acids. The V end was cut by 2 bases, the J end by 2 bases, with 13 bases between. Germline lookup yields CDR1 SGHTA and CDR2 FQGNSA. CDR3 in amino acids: CASSLPPGLTYEQYF. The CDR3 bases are TGTGCCAGCAGCTTACCTCCGGGACTGACCTACGAGCAGTACTTC.

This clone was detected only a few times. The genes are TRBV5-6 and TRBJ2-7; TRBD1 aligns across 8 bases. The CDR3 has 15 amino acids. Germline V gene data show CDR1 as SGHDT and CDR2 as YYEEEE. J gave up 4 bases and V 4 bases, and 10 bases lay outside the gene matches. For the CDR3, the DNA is TGTGCCAGCAGCCCCCGCCCCACAGGGGGATACGAGCAGTACTTC. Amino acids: CASSPRPTGGYEQYF.

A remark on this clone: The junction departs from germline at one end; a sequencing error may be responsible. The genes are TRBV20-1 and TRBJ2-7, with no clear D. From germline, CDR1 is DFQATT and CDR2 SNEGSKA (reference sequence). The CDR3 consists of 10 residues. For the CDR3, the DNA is TGCAGTGCGAGAGTTGCCGAGCAGTACTTC. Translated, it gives CSARVAEQYF.

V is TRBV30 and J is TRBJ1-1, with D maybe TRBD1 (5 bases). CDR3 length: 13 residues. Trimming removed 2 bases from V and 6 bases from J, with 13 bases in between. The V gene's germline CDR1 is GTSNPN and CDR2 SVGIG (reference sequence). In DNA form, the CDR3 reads TGTGCCTGGAGTCCAAGGGTACAGGCTGAAGCTTTCTTT. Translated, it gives CAWSPRVQAEAFF.

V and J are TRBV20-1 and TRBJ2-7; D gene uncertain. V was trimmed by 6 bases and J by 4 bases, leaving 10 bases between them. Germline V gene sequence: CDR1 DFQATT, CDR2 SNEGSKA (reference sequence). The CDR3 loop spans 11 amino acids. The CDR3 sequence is CSAQIGYEQYF. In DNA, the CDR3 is TGCAGTGCACAGATCGGTTACGAGCAGTACTTC.

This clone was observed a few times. The CDR3 DNA reads as TGTGCCAGCAGTTACTCTAACCAGGGGCCTAGGGCCCAGTACTTC. Its translation is CASSYSNQGPRAQYF. This chain connects TRBV6-5 to TRBJ2-5; perhaps TRBD1 as D (6 bases). Germline CDR1 MNHEY, CDR2 SVGAGI. This CDR3 is 15 amino acids long. Between the trimmed V and J ends, which lost 0 bases and 9 bases, there was a span of 17 bases.

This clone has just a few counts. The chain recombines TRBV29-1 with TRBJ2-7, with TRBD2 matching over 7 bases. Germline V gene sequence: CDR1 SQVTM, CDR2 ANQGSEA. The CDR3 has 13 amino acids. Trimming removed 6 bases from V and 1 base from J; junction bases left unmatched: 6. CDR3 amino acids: CSVTGTISYEQYF. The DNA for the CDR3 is TGCAGCGTGACCGGGACTATATCCTACGAGCAGTACTTC.

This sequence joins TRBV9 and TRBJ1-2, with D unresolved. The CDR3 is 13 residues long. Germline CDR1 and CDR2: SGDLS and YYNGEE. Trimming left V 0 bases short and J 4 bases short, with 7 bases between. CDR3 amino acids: CASSVGRAYGYTF. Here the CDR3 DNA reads TGTGCCAGCAGCGTAGGAAGGGCCTATGGCTACACCTTC.

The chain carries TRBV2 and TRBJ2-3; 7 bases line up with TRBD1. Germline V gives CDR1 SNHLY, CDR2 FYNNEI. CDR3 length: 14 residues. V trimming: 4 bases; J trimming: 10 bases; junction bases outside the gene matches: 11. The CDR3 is CASSGQGGTSAQYF. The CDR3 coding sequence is TGTGCCAGCAGTGGACAGGGTGGCACGTCTGCGCAGTATTTT.

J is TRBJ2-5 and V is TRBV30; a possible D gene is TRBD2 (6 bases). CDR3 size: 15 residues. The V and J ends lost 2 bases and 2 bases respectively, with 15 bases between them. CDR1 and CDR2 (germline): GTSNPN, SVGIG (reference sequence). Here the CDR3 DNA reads TGTGCCTGGAGTATTTACCTAGCGTTGCAAGAGACCCAGTACTTC. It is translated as CAWSIYLALQETQYF.

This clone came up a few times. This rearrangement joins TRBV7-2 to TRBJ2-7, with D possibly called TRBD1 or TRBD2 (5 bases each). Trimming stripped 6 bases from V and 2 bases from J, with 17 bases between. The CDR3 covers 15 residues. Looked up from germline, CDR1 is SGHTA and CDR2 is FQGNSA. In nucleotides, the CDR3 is TGTGCCAGCAGGCCGCCCGGGACGGCCCCCTACGAGCAGTACTTC. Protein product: CASRPPGTAPYEQYF. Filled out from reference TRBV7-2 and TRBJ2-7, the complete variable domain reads GAGVSQSPSNKVTEKGKDVELRCDPISGHTALYWYRQSLGQGLEFLIYFQGNSAPDKSGLPSDRFSAERTGGSVSTLTIQRTQQEDSAVYLCASRPPGTAPYEQYFGPGTRLTVT.

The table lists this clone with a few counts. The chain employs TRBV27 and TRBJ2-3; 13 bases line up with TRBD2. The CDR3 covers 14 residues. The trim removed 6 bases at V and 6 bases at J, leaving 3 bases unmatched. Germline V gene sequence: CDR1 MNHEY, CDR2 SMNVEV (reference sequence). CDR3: CASRGTSGTDTQYF. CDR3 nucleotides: TGTGCCAGCAGAGGGACTAGCGGGACGGATACGCAGTATTTT.